Ten or more counts support the clone carrying this T cell receptor beta chain. The antigen remains unidentified. The data stem from a study of metastatic and nonmetastatic thyroid tumors. Overall study context: Comparison of repertoires was carried out across blood and tumor or nodule tissue from malignant and benign thyroid patients.

Overall study findings and caveats: Significantly greater TCR beta diversity was reportedly found in malignant thyroid tumors than in benign nodules (in blood and tumor).

Germline-derived CDR1 and CDR2 are MNHEY and SMNVEV (reference sequence). V lost 5 bases, J lost 6 bases, and 17 bases lay in between. The CDR3 consists of 15 residues. TCRdb re-called the PCR reads via MiXCR. The table lists more than 8,500 clones, 9.5% to 12% of them singletons. Ahead of thyroid surgery, no patient had received treatment of any kind. Sequencing used tumor tissue. The receptor's source is a female donor with papillary thyroid cancer or a benign thyroid nodule (not recorded which). Some clones in this sample may be carry-over from other donors' samples. The genes are TRBV27 and TRBJ2-4; D ambiguous. The CDR3 is CASSPNVGYGNIQYF. CDR3 coding DNA: TGTGCCAGCAGTCCCAATGTGGGGTACGGAAACATTCAGTACTTC.